Shown below are 18 T cell receptor beta chains from a single sample sequenced in a study of blood T cell repertoires in COVID-19. Sequencing was performed with immunoSEQ multiplex PCR; in TCRdb, only in-frame clones are kept and a portion is missing. The sample contains fewer than 200,000 clones, around 80% of which appear only once. Sequences were obtained from peripheral blood. The receptors originated from a woman aged 80 or older with acute or convalescent COVID-19.

The chain has TRBV9 and TRBJ2-1; 10 bases line up with TRBD2. Trimming took 0 bases from V and 5 from J; bases not matched to a gene: 5. The CDR3 covers 16 residues. Germline loops: CDR1 SGDLS, CDR2 YYNGEE. The DNA of the CDR3 is TGTGCCAGCAGCGTAGAGGTACTAGCGGGGAACAATGAGCAGTTCTTC. It encodes CASSVEVLAGNNEQFF.

The chain joins TRBV9 to TRBJ1-3; D perhaps matches TRBD1 (5 bases). In germline, CDR1 is SGDLS, CDR2 YYNGEE. The CDR3 spans 17 residues. V lost 0 bases, J lost 2 bases, and 15 bases lay in between. In nucleotides, the CDR3 is TGTGCCAGCAGCGTAGCTGGCGTGGGGGGGACTGGAAACACCATATATTTT. It translates to CASSVAGVGGTGNTIYF.

This sequence joins TRBV11-2 and TRBJ2-5, with D maybe TRBD1 (5 bases). CDR3 length: 13 residues. CDR1 SGHAT and CDR2 FQNNGV come from the germline V gene. V was shortened by 0 bases and J by 9 bases, with 11 bases between the two germline ends. The CDR3 reads CASSLDGEGAQYF. The CDR3 DNA follows: TGTGCCAGCAGCTTAGATGGCGAAGGGGCCCAGTACTTC.

The genes are TRBV10-3 and TRBJ1-1, with D tentatively TRBD1 (5 bases). Germline V gene lookup returns CDR1 ENHRY and CDR2 SYGVKD. The CDR3 contains 15 residues. The germline V and J ends were trimmed by 1 base and 0 bases, with 9 bases remaining between them. CDR3: CAISEYRGMNTEAFF. DNA of the CDR3: TGTGCCATCAGTGAGTATCGGGGGATGAACACTGAAGCTTTCTTT.

The J gene is TRBJ2-2, the V gene TRBV7-6; possibly TRBD1 for D (6 bases). The CDR3 is 17 residues long. Trimming shortened V by 1 base and J by 2 bases, and 14 bases separated the two germline ends. Germline-derived CDR1 and CDR2 are SGHVS and FNYEAQ. CDR3 residues: CASSLVSRGGNTGELFF. The CDR3 DNA is TGTGCCAGCAGCTTAGTTAGTAGAGGGGGTAACACCGGGGAGCTGTTTTTT.

The rearrangement joins TRBV5-8 to TRBJ1-1; 7 bases line up with TRBD1. The CDR3 loop spans 14 amino acids. Germline-derived CDR1 and CDR2 are SGHTS and YDEGEE. The V and J ends lost 1 base and 4 bases, in that order; junction bases with no gene match: 4. The CDR3 DNA follows: TGTGCCAGCAGCTTGAAGGGGGCAGTCACTGAAGCTTTCTTT. Translated: CASSLKGAVTEAFF.

The V gene is TRBV30, the J gene TRBJ1-2; possible D gene TRBD1, 5 bases. Trimming left V 1 base short and J 8 bases short, with 14 bases between. The CDR3 loop spans 13 amino acids. Germline values: CDR1 GTSNPN, CDR2 SVGIG (reference sequence). The DNA for the CDR3 is TGTGCCTGGAGTGGGGAGGGACGCGGAGGCTACACCTTC. It specifies CAWSGEGRGGYTF.

The chain links TRBV4-3 to TRBJ2-2; 9 nucleotides line up with TRBD1. Looked up from germline, CDR1 is LGHNA and CDR2 is YSLEER. J lost 4 bases, V lost 1 base, and 13 bases had no gene match. This CDR3 spans 19 amino acids. CDR3 residues: CASSQVGLSGQGVTGELFF. As DNA, the CDR3 is TGCGCCAGCAGCCAAGTTGGGCTTTCGGGACAGGGTGTCACCGGGGAGCTGTTTTTT.

The chain employs TRBV2 and TRBJ2-2; perhaps TRBD1 as D (6 bases). Looked up from germline, CDR1 is SNHLY and CDR2 is FYNNEI. The V end was cut by 3 bases, the J end by 7 bases, with 9 bases between. The CDR3 extends over 13 amino acids. The CDR3 reads CASSEDRDGELFF. The CDR3 DNA follows: TGTGCCAGCAGTGAGGACAGAGACGGGGAGCTGTTTTTT.

The chain has TRBV11-2 and TRBJ2-2, with D uncertain. The CDR3 length is 14 residues. Deletions cut 6 bases from V and 5 bases from J, with 13 bases between. Germline values: CDR1 SGHAT, CDR2 FQNNGV. The CDR3 is CASRSRSRTGELFF. The CDR3 nucleotides read TGTGCCAGCAGATCAAGGTCTAGGACCGGGGAGCTGTTTTTT.

This clone was found once. J is TRBJ1-3 and V is TRBV5-1, with D perhaps matching TRBD1 (6 bases). The CDR3 is made up of 16 amino acids. Germline loops: CDR1 SGHRS, CDR2 YFSETQ. V was cut by 3 bases and J by 1 base, with 14 bases left in between. The DNA of the CDR3 is TGCGCCAGCAGCTCCACAGGGCGTCAATCTGGAAACACCATATATTTT. Translating it yields CASSSTGRQSGNTIYF. The entire variable domain, with the rest obtained from reference TRBV5-1 and TRBJ1-3, is as follows: KAGVTQTPRYLIKTRGQQVTLSCSPISGHRSVSWYQQTPGQGLQFLFEYFSETQRNKGNFPGRFSGRQFSNSRSEMNVSTLELGDSALYLCASSSTGRQSGNTIYFGEGSWLTVV.

The rearrangement uses TRBV7-9 and TRBJ1-2, with D possibly being TRBD1 (5 bases). The CDR3 spans 13 residues. V lost 1 base and J lost 5, with 8 bases in between. Germline CDR1 reads SEHNR; CDR2 reads FQNEAQ (reference sequence). CDR3 in amino acids: CASSLGQKYGYTF. The DNA for the CDR3 is TGTGCCAGCAGCTTAGGACAGAAGTATGGCTACACCTTC.

V is TRBV11-2 and J is TRBJ2-2, with TRBD1 as a possible D gene (6 bases). V lost 5 bases and J 0 bases, leaving 10 bases between the germline ends. Germline CDR1 reads SGHAT; CDR2 reads FQNNGV. The length of the CDR3 is 15 residues. In DNA, the CDR3 is TGTGCCAGCAGCCGTACAGGGCCGAACACCGGGGAGCTGTTTTTT. The encoded protein is CASSRTGPNTGELFF. Variable domain in full (rest from reference TRBV11-2 and TRBJ2-2): EAGVAQSPRYKIIEKRQSVAFWCNPISGHATLYWYQQILGQGPKLLIQFQNNGVVDDSQLPKDRFSAERLKGVDSTLKIQPAKLEDSAVYLCASSRTGPNTGELFFGEGSRLTVL.

CDR3 residues: CASSEYGELRMDEQFF. The CDR3 DNA reads as TGTGCCAGCAGTGAATATGGAGAGCTAAGGATGGATGAGCAGTTCTTC. The chain uses TRBV6-1 and TRBJ2-1, with D unresolved. The CDR3 has 16 residues. V gave up 2 bases and J gave up 8 bases, with 19 bases separating them. The germline CDR1 and CDR2 sequences are MNHNS and SASEGT.

The chain uses TRBV10-3 and TRBJ2-1; the D gene is possibly TRBD2 (6 bases). CDR1 is ENHRY and CDR2 is SYGVKD in the germline V gene. V dropped 2 bases and J dropped 6 bases, with 14 bases sitting between them. This CDR3 region has 15 residues. This chain's CDR3 is CAISEGGRVGNEQFF. Here the CDR3 DNA reads TGTGCCATCAGTGAGGGGGGGAGAGTGGGCAATGAGCAGTTCTTC.

Here the CDR3 reads CASSLASLTSGSPNEQFF. The DNA of the CDR3 is TGTGCCAGCAGCTTAGCCTCACTGACTAGCGGGAGCCCCAATGAGCAGTTCTTC. The rearrangement uses TRBV7-2 and TRBJ2-1; 12 nucleotides agree with TRBD2. Losses at the gene ends were 0 bases for V and 6 bases for J; bases not matched to a gene: 9. The CDR3 contains 18 residues. Germline-derived CDR1 and CDR2 are SGHTA and FQGNSA.

This clone showed up just a few times. This chain uses TRBV7-2 with TRBJ2-3, with 10 bases fitting TRBD2. CDR3 length equals 16 residues. The J segment lost 3 bases and the V segment lost 5 bases, leaving 8 bases of the junction unmatched. Per germline, CDR1 SGHTA and CDR2 FQGNSA. DNA of the CDR3: TGTGCCAGCAGCCGTCCCGGGACTAGCGTGACAGATACGCAGTATTTT. Its protein product is CASSRPGTSVTDTQYF.

The CDR3 here is CASSSTGGLTLSGANVLTF. CDR3 coding DNA: TGCGCCAGCAGCTCGACAGGGGGCCTTACACTCTCTGGGGCCAACGTCCTGACTTTC. The chain is built from TRBV5-1 and TRBJ2-6; 10 nucleotides align to TRBD1. With 3 bases clipped from V and 0 bases from J, the junction kept 9 bases outside the gene matches. CDR3 length equals 19 residues. The germline V gene has CDR1 SGHRS and CDR2 YFSETQ.